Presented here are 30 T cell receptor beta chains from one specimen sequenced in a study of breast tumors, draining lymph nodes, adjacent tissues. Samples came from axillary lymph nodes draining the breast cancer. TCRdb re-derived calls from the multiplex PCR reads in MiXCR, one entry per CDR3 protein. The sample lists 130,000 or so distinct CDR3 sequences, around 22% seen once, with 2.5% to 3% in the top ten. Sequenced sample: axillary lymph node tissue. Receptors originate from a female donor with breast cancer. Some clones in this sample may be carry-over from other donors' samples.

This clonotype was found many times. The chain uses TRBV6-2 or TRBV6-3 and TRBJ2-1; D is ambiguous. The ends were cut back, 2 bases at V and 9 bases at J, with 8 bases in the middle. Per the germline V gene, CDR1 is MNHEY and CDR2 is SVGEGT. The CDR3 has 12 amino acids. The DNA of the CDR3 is TGTGCCAGCAGTTACCTGAGCCTTGAGCAGTTCTTC. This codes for CASSYLSLEQFF.

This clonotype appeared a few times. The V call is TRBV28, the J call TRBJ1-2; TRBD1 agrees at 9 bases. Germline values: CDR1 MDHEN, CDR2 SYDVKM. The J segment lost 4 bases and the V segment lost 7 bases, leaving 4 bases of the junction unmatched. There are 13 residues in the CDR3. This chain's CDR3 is CASMTGGIYGYTF. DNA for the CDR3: TGTGCCAGCATGACAGGGGGGATCTATGGCTACACCTTC.

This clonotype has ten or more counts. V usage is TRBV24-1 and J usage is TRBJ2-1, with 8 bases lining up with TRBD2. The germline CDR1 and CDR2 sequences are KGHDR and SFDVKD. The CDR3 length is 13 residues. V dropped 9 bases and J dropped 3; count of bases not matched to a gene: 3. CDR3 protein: CATQSGSYNEQFF. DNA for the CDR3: TGTGCCACCCAGAGCGGGAGCTACAATGAGCAGTTCTTC.

The CDR3 DNA reads as TGTGCCAGCAGTTCGCTCGGGACTAGCGGGAAGCATGAGCAGTTCTTC. Its protein product is CASSSLGTSGKHEQFF. This chain links TRBV28 with TRBJ2-1; 13 nucleotides agree with TRBD2. The CDR3 extends over 16 amino acids. The germline V gene has CDR1 MDHEN and CDR2 SYDVKM. V lost 4 bases to trimming and J lost 8 bases; unmatched junction nucleotides: 8.

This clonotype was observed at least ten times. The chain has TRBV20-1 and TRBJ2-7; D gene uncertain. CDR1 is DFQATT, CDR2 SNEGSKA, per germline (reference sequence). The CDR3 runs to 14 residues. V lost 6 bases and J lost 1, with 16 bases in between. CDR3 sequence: CSAPPQQTSYEQYF. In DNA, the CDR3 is TGCAGTGCCCCTCCCCAACAGACATCCTACGAGCAGTACTTC.

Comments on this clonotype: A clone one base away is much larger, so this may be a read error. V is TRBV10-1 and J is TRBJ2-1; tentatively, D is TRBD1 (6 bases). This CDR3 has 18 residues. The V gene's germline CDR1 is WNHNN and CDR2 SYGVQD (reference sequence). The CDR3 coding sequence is TGCGCCAACAGTGAGTCGAAGGCTGGGAAAGGGGGTTACAATGAGCAGTTCTTC. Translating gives CANSESKAGKGGYNEQFF.

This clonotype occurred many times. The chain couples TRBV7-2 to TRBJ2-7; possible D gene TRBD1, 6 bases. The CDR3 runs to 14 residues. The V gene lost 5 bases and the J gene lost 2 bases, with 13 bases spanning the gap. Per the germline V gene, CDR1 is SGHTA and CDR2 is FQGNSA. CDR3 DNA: TGTGCCAGCAGCGAAGGGGGTACAACCTACGAGCAGTACTTC. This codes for CASSEGGTTYEQYF.

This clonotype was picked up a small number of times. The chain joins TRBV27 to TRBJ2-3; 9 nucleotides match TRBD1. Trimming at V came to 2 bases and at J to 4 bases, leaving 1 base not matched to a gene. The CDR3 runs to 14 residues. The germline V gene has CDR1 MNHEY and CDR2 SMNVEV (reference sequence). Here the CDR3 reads CASSLTGGSDTQYF. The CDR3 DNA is TGTGCCAGCAGTTTAACAGGGGGCTCAGATACGCAGTATTTT.

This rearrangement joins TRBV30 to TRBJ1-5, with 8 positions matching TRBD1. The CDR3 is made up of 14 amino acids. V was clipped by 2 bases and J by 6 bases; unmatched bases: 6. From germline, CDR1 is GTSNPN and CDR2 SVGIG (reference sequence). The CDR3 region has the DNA TGTGCCTGGAGTAAGGACAGGGCGGGTCAGCCCCAGCATTTT. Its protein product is CAWSKDRAGQPQHF.

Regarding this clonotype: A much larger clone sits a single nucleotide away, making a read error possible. CDR3 nucleotide sequence: TGTGCCAGCTCACCATCTCACCGGTCCTACGAGCAGTACTTC. It specifies CASSPSHRSYEQYF. J is TRBJ2-7 and V is TRBV18; D not resolved. Trimming removed 2 bases from V and 1 base from J, with 9 bases in between. There are 14 residues in the CDR3. The germline CDR1 and CDR2 sequences are KGHSH and LQKENI.

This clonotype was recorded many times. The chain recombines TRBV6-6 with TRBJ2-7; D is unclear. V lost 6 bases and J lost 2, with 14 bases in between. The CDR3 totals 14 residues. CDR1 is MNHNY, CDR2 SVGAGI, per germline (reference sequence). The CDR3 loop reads CASRRLAEAYEQYF. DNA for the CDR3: TGTGCCAGCAGACGACTTGCTGAAGCCTACGAGCAGTACTTC.

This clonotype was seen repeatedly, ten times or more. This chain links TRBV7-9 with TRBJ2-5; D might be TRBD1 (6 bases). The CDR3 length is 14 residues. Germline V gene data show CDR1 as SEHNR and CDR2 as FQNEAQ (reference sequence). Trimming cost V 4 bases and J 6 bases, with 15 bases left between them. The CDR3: CASSSTGNEKTQYF. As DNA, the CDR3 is TGTGCCAGCAGCTCCACAGGGAATGAGAAGACCCAGTACTTC.

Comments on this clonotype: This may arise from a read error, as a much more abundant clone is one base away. For the CDR3, the DNA is TGCGCCAGCAACCAAGAGCCCAGGGCTAACTATGGCTACACCTTC. This encodes CASNQEPRANYGYTF. This chain joins TRBV4-1 and TRBJ1-2; tentatively, D is TRBD1 (5 bases). This CDR3 contains 15 residues. Looked up from germline, CDR1 is MGHRA and CDR2 is YSYEKL.

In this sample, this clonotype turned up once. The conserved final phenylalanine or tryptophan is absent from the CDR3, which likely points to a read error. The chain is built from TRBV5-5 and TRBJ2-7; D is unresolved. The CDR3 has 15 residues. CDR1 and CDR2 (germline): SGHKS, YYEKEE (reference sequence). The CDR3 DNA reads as TGTGCCAACAGCTTGTTACGCGGAGACACTTACGAGCAGTACTAC. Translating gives CANSLLRGDTYEQYY.

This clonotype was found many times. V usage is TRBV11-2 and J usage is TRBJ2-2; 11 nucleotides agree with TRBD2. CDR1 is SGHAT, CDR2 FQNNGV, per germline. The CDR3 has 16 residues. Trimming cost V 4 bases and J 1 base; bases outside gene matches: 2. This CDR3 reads CASSSSGRKNTGELFF. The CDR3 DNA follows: TGTGCCAGCAGCTCTAGCGGGAGGAAGAACACCGGGGAGCTGTTTTTT.

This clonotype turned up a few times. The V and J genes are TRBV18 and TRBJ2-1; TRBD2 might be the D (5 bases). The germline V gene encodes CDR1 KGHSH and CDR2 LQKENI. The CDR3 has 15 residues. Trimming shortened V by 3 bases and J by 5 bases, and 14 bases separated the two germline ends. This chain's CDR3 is CASSPQDGRDNEQFF. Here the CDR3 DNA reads TGTGCCAGCTCACCCCAGGATGGGCGGGACAATGAGCAGTTCTTC.

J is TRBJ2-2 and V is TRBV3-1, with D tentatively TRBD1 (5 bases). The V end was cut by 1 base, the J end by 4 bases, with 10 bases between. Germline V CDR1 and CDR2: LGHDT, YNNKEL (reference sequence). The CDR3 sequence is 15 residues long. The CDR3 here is CASSQVRALTGELFF. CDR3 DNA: TGTGCCAGCAGCCAAGTCAGGGCTCTCACCGGGGAGCTGTTTTTT.

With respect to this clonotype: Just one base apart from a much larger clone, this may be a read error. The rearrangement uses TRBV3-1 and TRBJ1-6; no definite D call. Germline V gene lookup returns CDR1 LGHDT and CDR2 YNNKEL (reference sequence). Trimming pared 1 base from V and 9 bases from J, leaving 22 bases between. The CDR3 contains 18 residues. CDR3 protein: CASSQGRSSILSASPLHF. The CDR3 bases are TGTGCCAGCAGCCAAGGGCGTTCTTCAATTTTGTCGGCTTCACCCCTCCACTTT. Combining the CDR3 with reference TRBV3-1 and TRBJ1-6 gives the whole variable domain DTAVSQTPKYLVTQMGNDKSIKCEQNLGHDTMYWYKQDSKKFLKIMFSYNNKELIINETVPNRFSPKSPDKAHLNLHINSLELGDSAVYFCASSQGRSSILSASPLHFGNGTRLTVT.

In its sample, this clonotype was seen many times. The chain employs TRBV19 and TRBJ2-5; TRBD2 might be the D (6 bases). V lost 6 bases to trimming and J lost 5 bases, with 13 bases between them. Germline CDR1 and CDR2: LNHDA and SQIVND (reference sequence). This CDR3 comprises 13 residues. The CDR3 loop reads CASSLRAGETQYF. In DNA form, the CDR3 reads TGTGCCAGTAGCCTCCGGGCGGGGGAGACCCAGTACTTC.

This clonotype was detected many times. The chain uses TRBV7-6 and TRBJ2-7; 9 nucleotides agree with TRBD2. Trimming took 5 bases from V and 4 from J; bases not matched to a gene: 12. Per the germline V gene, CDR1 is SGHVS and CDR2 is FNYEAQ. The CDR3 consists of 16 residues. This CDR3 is CASSPRLAADSYEQYF. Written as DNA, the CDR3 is TGTGCCAGCAGCCCACGACTAGCGGCCGATTCATACGAGCAGTACTTC.

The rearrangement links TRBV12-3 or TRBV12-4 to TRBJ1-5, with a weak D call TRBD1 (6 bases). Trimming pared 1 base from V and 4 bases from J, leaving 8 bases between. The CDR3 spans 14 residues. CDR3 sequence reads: CASSLEGGNQPQHF. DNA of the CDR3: TGTGCCAGCAGTTTAGAAGGGGGGAATCAGCCCCAGCATTTT.

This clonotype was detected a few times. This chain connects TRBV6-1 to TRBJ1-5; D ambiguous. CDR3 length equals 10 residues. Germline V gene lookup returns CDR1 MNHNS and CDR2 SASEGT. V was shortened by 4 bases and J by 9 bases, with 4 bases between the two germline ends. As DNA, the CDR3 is TGTGCCAGCAGTGGCGGGCCCCAGCATTTT. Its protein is CASSGGPQHF.

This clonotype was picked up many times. The chain's CDR3 is CASSRSTAYEQYF. The CDR3 coding sequence is TGTGCCAGCAGCCGGAGTACAGCGTACGAGCAGTACTTC. The V and J genes are TRBV3-1 and TRBJ2-7; D ambiguous. CDR3 length: 13 amino acids. V was shortened by 4 bases and J by 4 bases, with 11 bases between the two germline ends. From germline, CDR1 is LGHDT and CDR2 YNNKEL (reference sequence).

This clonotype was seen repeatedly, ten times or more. The DNA of the CDR3 is TGCAGCGTTGAGATAGCCCCACTACGAGTGCAGTACTTC. Encoded protein: CSVEIAPLRVQYF. The chain links TRBV29-1 to TRBJ2-7; D is undetermined. Deletions cut 3 bases from V and 9 bases from J, with 18 bases between. The CDR3 is made up of 13 amino acids. Looked up from germline, CDR1 is SQVTM and CDR2 is ANQGSEA.

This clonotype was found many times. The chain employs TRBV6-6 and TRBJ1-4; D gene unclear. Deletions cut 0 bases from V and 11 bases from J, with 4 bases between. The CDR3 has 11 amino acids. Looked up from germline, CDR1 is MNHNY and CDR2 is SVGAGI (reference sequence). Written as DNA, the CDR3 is TGTGCCAGCAGTTACTCGGGGAAACTGTTTTTT. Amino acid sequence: CASSYSGKLFF.

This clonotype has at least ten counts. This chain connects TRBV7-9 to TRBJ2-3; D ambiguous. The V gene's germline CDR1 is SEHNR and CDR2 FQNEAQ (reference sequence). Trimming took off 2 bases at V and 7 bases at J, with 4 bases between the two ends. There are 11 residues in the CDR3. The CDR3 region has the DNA TGTGCCAGCAGCTTATACTATACGCAGTATTTT. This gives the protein CASSLYYTQYF.

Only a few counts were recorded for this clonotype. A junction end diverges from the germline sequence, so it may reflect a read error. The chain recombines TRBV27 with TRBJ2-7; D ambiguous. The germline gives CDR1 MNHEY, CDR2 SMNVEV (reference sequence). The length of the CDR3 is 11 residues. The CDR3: CAGSSIYEQYF. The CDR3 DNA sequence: TGTGCCGGCAGTTCAATCTACGAGCAGTACTTC.

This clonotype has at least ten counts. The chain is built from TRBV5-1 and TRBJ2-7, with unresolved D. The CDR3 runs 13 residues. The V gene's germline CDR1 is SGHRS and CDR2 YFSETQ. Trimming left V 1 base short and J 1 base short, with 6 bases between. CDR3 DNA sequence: TGCGCCAGCAGCTTGTATCAGTCCTACGAGCAGTACTTC. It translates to CASSLYQSYEQYF. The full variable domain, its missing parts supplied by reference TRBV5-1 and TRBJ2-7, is KAGVTQTPRYLIKTRGQQVTLSCSPISGHRSVSWYQQTPGQGLQFLFEYFSETQRNKGNFPGRFSGRQFSNSRSEMNVSTLELGDSALYLCASSLYQSYEQYFGPGTRLTVT.

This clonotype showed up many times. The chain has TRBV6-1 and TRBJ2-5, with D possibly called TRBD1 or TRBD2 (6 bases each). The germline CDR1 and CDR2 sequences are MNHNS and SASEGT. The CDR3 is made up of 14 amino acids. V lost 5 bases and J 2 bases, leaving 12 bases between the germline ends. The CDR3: CASSPGARQETQYF. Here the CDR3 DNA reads TGTGCCAGCAGTCCGGGGGCCCGTCAAGAGACCCAGTACTTC.

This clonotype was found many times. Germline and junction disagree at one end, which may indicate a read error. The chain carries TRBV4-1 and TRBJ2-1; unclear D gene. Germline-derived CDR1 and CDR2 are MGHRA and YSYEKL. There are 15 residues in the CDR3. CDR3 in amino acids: CASSQDPGSHNEQFF. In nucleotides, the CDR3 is TGCGCCAGCAGCCAAGATCCCGGCTCCCACAATGAGCAGTTCTTC.